This T cell receptor (beta chain) was found in a study of response to subunit inactivated influenza vaccine. Germline CDR1 is SGHDT and CDR2 is YYEEEE. CDR3 length: 15 amino acids. The V segment lost 4 bases and the J segment 5 bases; nucleotides outside the gene matches: 10. One entry per CDR3 protein results from TCRdb running MiXCR on the RT-PCR reads. Here the sample spans under 200,000 distinct CDR3 sequences, approximately 12% being singletons. The sample was also reused in another study, on T cells expressing NK-cell markers. In that study: With UMIs, 5'RACE template switching was used to make TCR beta cDNA. Sorted CD3+CD56+NKG2C+, CD3+CD56+NKG2C- and CD3+CD56-NKG2C+ T cells supplied TCR beta repertoires. In several experiments, an anti-gamma-delta TCR antibody restricted sorting to alpha-beta TCR T cells. Each of roughly 6 donors carried dominant NKG2C+ clonotypes accounting for about 1.0-8% of CD8+ T cells. Questions lingered over whether expanded NKG2C+ T cell clones were HCMV-specific.

This chain uses TRBV5-6 with TRBJ2-5, with 8 bases that match TRBD1. The sample was CD8+ T cells sorted from PBMCs, taken less than 13 days after vaccination. This receptor was taken from a middle-aged man who received an inactivated influenza vaccine. The CDR3 loop reads CASSLRTGNEETQYF. The CDR3 DNA is TGTGCCAGCAGCCTAAGGACAGGGAATGAGGAGACCCAGTACTTC. Full variable domain (outside the CDR3, taken from reference TRBV5-6 and TRBJ2-5): DAGVTQSPTHLIKTRGQQVTLRCSPKSGHDTVSWYQQALGQGPQFIFQYYEEEERQRGNFPDRFSGHQFPNYSSELNVNALLLGDSALYLCASSLRTGNEETQYFGPGTRLLVL.